The T cell receptor (beta chain) described here comes from a study of CD8+CD57+ T cells in acquired aplastic anemia. Turning to the study itself: Sorted CD4+ and CD8+ cell DNA averaged roughly 3.2 ug.

CDR3 length: 14 amino acids. CDR1 is SQVTM, CDR2 ANQGSEA, per germline. Trimming took off 3 bases at V and 0 bases at J, with 6 bases between the two ends. CD8+CD57+ cell expansion had been shown by flow cytometry in patients chosen for sequencing. CDR3 and TCR beta VDJ profiling relied on genomic DNA as the template. TCRdb passed the reads through MiXCR, listing each CDR3 protein once. This repertoire shows about 160,000 distinct CDR3 sequences, under 55% found once; its top ten account for approximately 3%. This receptor was taken from a human donor with aplastic anemia. Material: sorted CD4+, CD8+, or CD8+CD57+ T cells (not recorded which) from PBMCs. V is TRBV29-1 and J is TRBJ2-6; a weak D match, TRBD1 (6 bases). The CDR3 DNA follows: TGCAGCGTTGACAGGGGCTCTGGGGCCAACGTCCTGACTTTC. Protein: CSVDRGSGANVLTF.